The entry that follows covers one T cell receptor (beta chain) sequence. Its antigen is currently unknown. The entry originates in a study of CXCR4 blockade with PD-1 therapy in pancreatic cancer. Study conclusions and caveats: Clone frequency correlated with its number of distinct nucleotide rearrangements. Tumor clonality averaged around 0.14 versus 0.05 in healthy blood, not predicting survival. Only TCRbeta chains were sequenced here.

Clones were read by immunoSEQ multiplex PCR, and TCRdb kept only the in-frame ones, dropping some. This sample carries some 6,200 clones, 35% to 40% of them seen once, and the ten largest clones take about an eighth. The CDR3 has 15 residues. Unmatched junction bases numbered 0, after V lost 4 bases and J lost 0 bases. Germline values: CDR1 LNHDA, CDR2 SQIVND (reference sequence). The archived tumor blocks came from patients without neoadjuvant therapy before resection. The clonotype was recovered from a human donor with pancreatic ductal adenocarcinoma. The J gene is TRBJ1-4, the V gene TRBV19, with 9 bases identical to TRBD1. The sequencing sample was made of tumor tissue. This CDR3 reads CASSRTGATNEKLFF. As DNA, the CDR3 is TGTGCCAGTAGTAGGACAGGGGCAACTAATGAAAAACTGTTTTTT.